What follows is one T cell receptor (beta chain) and its context. The data were taken from a study of shared clonotypes between healthy human individuals. Measured with immunoSEQ multiplex PCR; TCRdb has only the in-frame clones, and not every one. Of approximately 470,000 clones listed, approximately 80% are singletons. Germline V gene sequence: CDR1 LGHNA, CDR2 YSLEER. The CDR3 extends over 15 amino acids. The germline V and J ends were trimmed by 2 bases and 7 bases, with 18 bases remaining between them. Sequenced input: PBMCs. The rearrangement links TRBV4-3 to TRBJ2-7; perhaps TRBD2 as D (5 bases). The receptor was isolated from a woman in her 40s in good health. Some clones in this sample may be carry-over from other donors' samples. The CDR3 DNA sequence: TGCGCCAGCAGCCAAACCCTAGTGGGAGTGGGAGAGCAGTACTTC. Amino acid sequence: CASSQTLVGVGEQYF.